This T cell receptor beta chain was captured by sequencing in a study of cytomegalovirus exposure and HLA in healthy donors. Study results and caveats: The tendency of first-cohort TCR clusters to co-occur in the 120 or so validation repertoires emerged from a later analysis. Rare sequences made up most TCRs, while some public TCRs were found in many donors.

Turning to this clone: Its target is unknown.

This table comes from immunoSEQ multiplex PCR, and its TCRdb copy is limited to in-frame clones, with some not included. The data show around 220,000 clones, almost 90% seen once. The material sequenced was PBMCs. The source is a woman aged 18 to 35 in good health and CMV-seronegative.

The CDR3 reads CASTHGLVVPDTQYF. The CDR3 nucleotides read TGCGCCAGCACCCACGGTCTAGTGGTTCCAGATACGCAGTATTTT. The chain links TRBV5-1 to TRBJ2-3; D not certain. This CDR3 comprises 15 residues. Trimming shortened V by 6 bases and J by 4 bases, and 18 bases separated the two germline ends. CDR1 is SGHRS, CDR2 YFSETQ, per germline. Variable domain in full (rest from reference TRBV5-1 and TRBJ2-3): KAGVTQTPRYLIKTRGQQVTLSCSPISGHRSVSWYQQTPGQGLQFLFEYFSETQRNKGNFPGRFSGRQFSNSRSEMNVSTLELGDSALYLCASTHGLVVPDTQYFGPGTRLTVL.